These T cell receptor beta chains were read from a single sample in a study of cytomegalovirus exposure and HLA in healthy donors. The protocol was immunoSEQ multiplex PCR, while the TCRdb copy is restricted to in-frame clones and leaves out a portion. The data contain roughly 150,000 clones, 75% to 90% of them singletons. Specimen: PBMCs. Receptors originate from a male donor in good health and CMV-seronegative. The CDR3 runs from the conserved cysteine through the conserved F or W. The D gene is left open where the match is weak. The size of a clone is reported for some rows only, either as once, few or many, or as a class for expanded clones.

abundance	d_gene	v_gene	j_gene	CDR3aa	CDR3nt
once	.	TRBV13	TRBJ1-2	CASSLDPSGSYTF	TGTGCCAGCAGCCTTGACCCCTCCGGGAGCTACACCTTC
.	.	TRBV7-2	TRBJ1-6	CASSEGPQGRNSPLHF	TGTGCCAGCAGCGAAGGGCCCCAGGGGCGGAATTCACCCCTCCACTTT
.	TRBD2	TRBV6-5	TRBJ2-7	CASSFRGAGNYEQYF	TGTGCCAGCAGTTTCCGAGGAGCGGGGAACTACGAGCAGTACTTC
.	.	TRBV5-6	TRBJ1-6	CASSREEGSPLHF	TGTGCCAGCAGCCGCGAGGAGGGCTCACCCCTCCACTTT
few	TRBD1	TRBV15	TRBJ1-6	CATSRGDSSSYNSPLHF	TGTGCCACCAGCAGGGGGGACAGCTCCTCCTATAATTCACCCCTCCACTTT
.	.	TRBV7-2	TRBJ1-1	CASSLGGPEAFF	TGTGCCAGCAGCTTAGGTGGCCCTGAAGCTTTCTTT
.	.	TRBV4-1	TRBJ2-6	CASSQERGGSGANVLTF	TGCGCCAGCAGCCAAGAGCGAGGGGGCTCTGGGGCCAACGTCCTGACTTTC
.	TRBD1	TRBV19	TRBJ2-6	CASTLYGQVSGANVLTF	TGTGCCAGTACCCTTTATGGACAGGTCTCTGGGGCCAACGTCCTGACTTTC
.	.	TRBV7-2	TRBJ2-1	CASSLEASATYNEQFF	TGTGCCAGCAGCTTAGAGGCTAGCGCAACCTACAATGAGCAGTTCTTC
.	.	TRBV30	TRBJ1-5	CAWSTTGNQPQHF	TGTGCCTGGAGTACGACTGGGAATCAGCCCCAGCATTTT
.	.	TRBV5-1	TRBJ2-2	CASSIDLTGELFF	TGCGCCAGCAGCATAGATCTCACCGGGGAGCTGTTTTTT
.	TRBD1	TRBV19	TRBJ2-5	CASSIRDSGIKYF	TGTGCCAGTAGTATACGGGACAGTGGTATTAAGTACTTC
few	.	TRBV5-3	TRBJ2-7	CARSPGEGGLTTYEQYF	TGTGCCAGAAGTCCCGGCGAGGGGGGGCTGACTACCTACGAGCAGTACTTC
few	TRBD2	TRBV4-1	TRBJ2-3	CASSRPGGDTQYF	TGCGCCAGCAGCCGACCCGGGGGGGATACGCAGTATTTT
.	.	TRBV6-1	TRBJ1-1	CASSPFLVSATEAFF	TGTGCCAGCAGTCCCTTCCTAGTTAGCGCCACTGAAGCTTTCTTT
.	TRBD1	TRBV18	TRBJ2-2	CASSRDSYSGELFF	TGTGCCAGCTCACGGGACAGCTATTCCGGGGAGCTGTTTTTT
.	TRBD1	TRBV7-2	TRBJ1-2	CASSLGDRSHYGYTF	TGTGCCAGCAGCTTGGGGGACAGATCCCACTATGGCTACACCTTC
.	TRBD2	TRBV4-1	TRBJ2-5	CASSRDRLAQETQYF	TGCGCCAGCAGCCGTGATAGACTAGCGCAAGAGACCCAGTACTTC
.	.	TRBV19	TRBJ2-7	CASSIVQQGTYEQYF	TGTGCCAGTAGTATAGTGCAACAGGGTACCTACGAGCAGTACTTC
.	TRBD1	TRBV19	TRBJ1-5	CASTSGQESNQPQHF	TGTGCCAGTACCTCGGGACAGGAAAGCAATCAGCCCCAGCATTTT
few	.	TRBV10-3	TRBJ2-2	CAISLDTNTGELFF	TGTGCCATCAGCTTAGACACGAACACCGGGGAGCTGTTTTTT
.	.	TRBV7-2	TRBJ2-5	CASSTIQGETQYF	TGTGCCAGCAGCACAATTCAGGGGGAGACCCAGTACTTC
once	.	TRBV9	TRBJ2-7	CASGGSYEQYF	TGTGCCAGCGGAGGCTCCTACGAGCAGTACTTC
few	.	TRBV5-1	TRBJ2-1	CASSLATTRNNEQFF	TGCGCCAGCAGCTTGGCCACTACGCGGAACAATGAGCAGTTCTTC
.	TRBD2	TRBV5-1	TRBJ2-7	CASSLVGAGARNYEQYF	TGCGCCAGCAGCTTGGTGGGAGCGGGGGCCCGTAACTACGAGCAGTACTTC
.	TRBD1	TRBV5-1	TRBJ1-1	CASSSHLSRGDPEAFF	TGCGCCAGCAGCTCGCATCTCTCCAGGGGGGACCCTGAAGCTTTCTTT
.	.	TRBV5-4	TRBJ1-6	CASSLYRATNSPLHF	TGTGCCAGCAGCTTATACAGGGCCACTAATTCACCCCTCCACTTT
few	TRBD1	TRBV4-3	TRBJ1-4	CASSRRGQLWPTTNEKLFF	TGCGCCAGCAGCCGTCGGGGACAGTTGTGGCCCACAACTAATGAAAAACTGTTTTTT
.	TRBD1	TRBV5-6	TRBJ1-2	CASSPTGISGYTF	TGTGCCAGCAGCCCGACAGGGATCAGCGGCTACACCTTC
.	.	TRBV25-1	TRBJ1-2	CASREGGRYGYTF	TGTGCCAGTCGGGAGGGGGGCCGCTATGGCTACACCTTC
.	.	TRBV10-1	TRBJ2-7	CASSESSSYEQYF	TGCGCCAGCAGTGAGTCGTCGTCCTACGAGCAGTACTTC
.	.	TRBV2	TRBJ2-1	CASSVVVRSIDEQFF	TGCGCCAGCAGTGTCGTAGTAAGGAGTATAGATGAGCAGTTCTTC
.	TRBD1	TRBV2	TRBJ1-5	CASSEMGQGNQPQHF	TGTGCCAGCAGTGAAATGGGACAGGGGAATCAGCCCCAGCATTTT
.	.	TRBV2	TRBJ1-4	CASREEGYEKLFF	TGTGCCAGCAGGGAGGAGGGCTATGAAAAACTGTTTTTT
.	TRBD2	TRBV4-1	TRBJ2-2	CASSQVRRLAITGELFF	TGCGCCAGCAGCCAAGTAAGGAGACTAGCAATAACCGGGGAGCTGTTTTTT
.	.	TRBV2	TRBJ1-2	CASSVLRTPPNYGYTF	TGTGCCAGCAGTGTTCTTCGGACACCGCCTAACTATGGCTACACCTTC
.	TRBD2	TRBV30	TRBJ2-5	CASPRDSGAGTQYF	TGTGCCTCCCCGCGTGACAGCGGGGCGGGGACCCAGTACTTC
.	.	TRBV19	TRBJ1-6	CASSRFSGAGSPLHF	TGTGCCAGTAGTAGATTTTCTGGTGCGGGTTCACCCCTCCACTTT
.	.	TRBV10-3	TRBJ2-2	CAISESRVVRPGELFF	TGTGCCATCAGTGAGTCCCGGGTTGTTCGTCCCGGGGAGCTGTTTTTT
.	TRBD2	TRBV6-5	TRBJ2-4	CASSYSGGENIQYF	TGTGCCAGCAGTTACTCGGGGGGGGAAAACATTCAGTACTTC
.	.	TRBV30	TRBJ1-4	CAWKRGGNEKLFF	TGTGCCTGGAAGAGGGGGGGAAATGAAAAACTGTTTTTT
few	TRBD1	TRBV14	TRBJ2-7	CASSRTGGSYEQYF	TGTGCCAGCAGCCGAACAGGGGGCTCCTACGAGCAGTACTTC
few	.	TRBV2	TRBJ1-2	CASSADRANYGYTF	TGTGCCAGCAGTGCGGACAGAGCTAACTATGGCTACACCTTC
.	.	TRBV11-2	TRBJ2-3	CASSLGGSAGDTQYF	TGTGCCAGCAGCTTAGGAGGGTCCGCCGGGGATACGCAGTATTTT
.	.	TRBV5-1	TRBJ1-5	CASSLRPGVHQPQHF	TGCGCCAGCAGCTTGAGGCCAGGGGTGCATCAGCCCCAGCATTTT
few	TRBD2	TRBV29-1	TRBJ2-3	CSVELPRGDTDTQYF	TGCAGCGTTGAATTGCCGCGGGGGGACACAGATACGCAGTATTTT
.	TRBD2	TRBV4-1	TRBJ2-5	CASSRTLAGGPPTQYF	TGCGCCAGCAGCCGAACACTAGCGGGGGGGCCCCCGACCCAGTACTTC
.	TRBD2	TRBV4-3	TRBJ2-1	CASSQEVLAGYNEQFF	TGCGCCAGCAGCCAAGAGGTCCTAGCGGGGTACAATGAGCAGTTCTTC
.	.	TRBV19	TRBJ1-5	CASSIDRGQYQPQHF	TGTGCCAGTAGTATAGATCGGGGTCAGTACCAGCCCCAGCATTTT
.	.	TRBV9	TRBJ2-1	CASSGGLANEQFF	TGTGCCAGCAGCGGAGGGTTGGCGAATGAGCAGTTCTTC
.	TRBD1	TRBV25-1	TRBJ1-5	CASSADRVNQPQHF	TGTGCCAGCAGCGCGGACAGGGTAAATCAGCCCCAGCATTTT
.	TRBD2	TRBV30	TRBJ2-7	CAWSPGGVYEQYF	TGTGCCTGGAGTCCGGGGGGAGTCTACGAGCAGTACTTC
few	TRBD2	TRBV5-4	TRBJ2-7	CASRIQTSGVTYEQYF	TGTGCCAGCAGGATACAGACTAGCGGGGTTACTTACGAGCAGTACTTC
.	.	TRBV6-5	TRBJ1-2	CASSRRLPGNYGYTF	TGTGCCAGCAGTCGACGCCTCCCCGGGAACTATGGCTACACCTTC
.	.	TRBV6-5	TRBJ1-5	CASSYRIEDQPQHF	TGTGCCAGCAGTTACAGAATTGAGGATCAGCCCCAGCATTTT
once	TRBD1	TRBV5-1	TRBJ1-2	CASRKETGAHNYGYTF	TGCGCCAGCAGAAAGGAGACAGGGGCGCATAACTATGGCTACACCTTC
once	TRBD1	TRBV6-5	TRBJ2-7	CASSYSWDRGPGEQYF	TGTGCCAGCAGTTACTCATGGGACAGGGGACCCGGCGAGCAGTACTTC
few	.	TRBV10-1	TRBJ1-1	CASSEAVENTEAFF	TGCGCCAGCAGTGAAGCGGTGGAGAACACTGAAGCTTTCTTT